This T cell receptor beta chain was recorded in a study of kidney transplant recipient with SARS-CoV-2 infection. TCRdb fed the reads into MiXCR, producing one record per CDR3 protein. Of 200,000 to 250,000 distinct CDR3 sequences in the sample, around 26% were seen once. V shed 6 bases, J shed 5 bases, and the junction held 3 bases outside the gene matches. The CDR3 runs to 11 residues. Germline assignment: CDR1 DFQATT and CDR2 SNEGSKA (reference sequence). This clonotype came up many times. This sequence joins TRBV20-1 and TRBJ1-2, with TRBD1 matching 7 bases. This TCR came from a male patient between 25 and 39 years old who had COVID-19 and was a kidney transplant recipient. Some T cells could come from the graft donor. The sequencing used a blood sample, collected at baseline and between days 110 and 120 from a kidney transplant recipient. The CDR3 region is CSARQGYGYTF. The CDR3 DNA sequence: TGCAGTGCGCGACAGGGTTATGGCTACACCTTC.